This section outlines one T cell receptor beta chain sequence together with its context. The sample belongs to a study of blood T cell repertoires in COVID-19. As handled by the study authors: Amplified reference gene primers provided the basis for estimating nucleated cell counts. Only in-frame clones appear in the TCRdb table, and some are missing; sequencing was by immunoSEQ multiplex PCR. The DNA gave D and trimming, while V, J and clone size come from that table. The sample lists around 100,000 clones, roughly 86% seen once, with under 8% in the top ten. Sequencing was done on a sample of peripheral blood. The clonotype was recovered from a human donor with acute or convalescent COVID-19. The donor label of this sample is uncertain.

CDR3 loop: CASSDLGTGSYEQYF. As DNA, the CDR3 is TGCGCCAGCAGTGATTTAGGAACAGGGTCGTACGAGCAGTACTTC. The genes are TRBV10-1 and TRBJ2-7, with D perhaps matching TRBD1 (6 bases). Germline V gene lookup returns CDR1 WNHNN and CDR2 SYGVQD (reference sequence). With 3 bases removed from V and 4 bases from J, the gap between germline ends came to 16 bases. The CDR3 is made up of 15 amino acids.